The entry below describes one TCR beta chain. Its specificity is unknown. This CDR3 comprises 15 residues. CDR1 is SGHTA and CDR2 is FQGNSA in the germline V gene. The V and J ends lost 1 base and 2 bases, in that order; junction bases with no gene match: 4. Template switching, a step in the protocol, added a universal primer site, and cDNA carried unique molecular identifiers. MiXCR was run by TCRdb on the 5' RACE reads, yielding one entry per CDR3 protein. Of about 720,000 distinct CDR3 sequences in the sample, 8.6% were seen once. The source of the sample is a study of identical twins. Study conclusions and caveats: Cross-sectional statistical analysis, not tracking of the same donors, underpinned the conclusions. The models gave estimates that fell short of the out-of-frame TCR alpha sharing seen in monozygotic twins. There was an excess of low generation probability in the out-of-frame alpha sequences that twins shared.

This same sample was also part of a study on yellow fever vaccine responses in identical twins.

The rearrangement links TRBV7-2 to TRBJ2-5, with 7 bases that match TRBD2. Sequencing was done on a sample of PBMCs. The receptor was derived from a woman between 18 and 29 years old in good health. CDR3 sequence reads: CASSLGASGQETQYF. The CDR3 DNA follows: TGTGCCAGCAGCTTAGGGGCTAGCGGTCAAGAGACCCAGTACTTC.